This T cell receptor beta chain comes out of a study of blood T cell repertoires in COVID-19. The CDR3 has 14 residues. In germline, CDR1 is SEHNR, CDR2 FQNEAQ (reference sequence). The germline V and J ends were trimmed by 6 bases and 5 bases, with 13 bases remaining between them. As processed by the authors: Scientists estimated how many nucleated cells there were by amplifying reference gene primers. Repertoires were generated with immunoSEQ multiplex PCR, while TCRdb's copy carries only in-frame clones and drops some. The DNA was the basis for D and trimming; V, J and clone size are from that table. The sample yields 400,000 to 500,000 clones, approximately 91% seen once.

The receptor's source is a woman aged 18-30 years who had been exposed to COVID-19. The specimen sequenced was PBMCs or T cells enriched from blood (not recorded which). The rearrangement links TRBV7-9 to TRBJ1-4, with TRBD1 as a possible D gene (5 bases). This CDR3 is CASSSRRDNEKLFF. CDR3 bases: TGTGCCAGCAGTTCCCGGCGGGACAATGAAAAACTGTTTTTT.